This TCR beta chain was sequenced during a study of cytomegalovirus exposure and HLA in healthy donors (dated by TCRdb to the late 2010s). Background for the entire study: An earlier analysis of approximately 600 of the donors reported 250 to 300 Gb of sequence data and 117 million unique TCR beta sequences from about 200 million T cells. Roughly 5 DR-DQ haplotypes were handled as single units for association and clustering, since linkage in the cohort was strong. A later analysis re-analyzed previously published TCR beta repertoires from roughly 690 donors and added high-resolution HLA genotyping to study TCR occurrence patterns. To predict cytomegalovirus infection status, the study combined high-throughput TCR immunosequencing, statistical association of individual TCRs with disease status, and machine learning. Besides the first cohort of approximately 670 subjects, a separate validation cohort made up of roughly 130 different subjects was used. Roughly 300 gigabases of sequencing data and approximately 93 million unique TCR sequences were included in an early release covering around 650 HLA-typed donors. The study aimed to test whether signatures of past pathogen exposure could be identified by cataloging public T cell receptors. HLA typing covered class I and class II loci at four-digit resolution. An earlier analysis of 587 of the donors used high-throughput TCR beta sequencing to judge whether each TCR beta V gene segment behaved as functional or pseudogenic. Every repertoire in the discovery cohort had been generated on one and the same sequencing platform. Of the approximately 400 genotyped donors, approximately 80% fell in the genetic ancestry cluster associated with self-reported Caucasian donors. Among 300 to 500 genotyped donors of the cohort, an average of approximately 240,000 unique TCR beta nucleotide sequences was sequenced per donor, of which about 18% were non-productive. A later genetic analysis used genome-wide SNP genotypes for about 65% of the roughly 670 donors, treating that subset as a discovery cohort. Alongside the repertoire data, information on donor age, sex, ethnicity and CMV serostatus was compiled. The study used immunosequencing to profile the T cell repertoires of around 600 subjects and linked those repertoires to cytomegalovirus serostatus. Typing coverage differed by locus: A, B, C, DRB1 and DQB1 were typed in roughly 620-640 donors, DQA1 in about 500, DPA1 in 600 to 610, and DPB1 in just under 490. Rather than drawing on any new phenotypic data, the later analysis identified candidate immune exposures from TCR beta sequences and the way those sequences occurred across donors.

Broad study findings and their caveats: The only immune exposure information available for the cohort was CMV serostatus. In a later analysis, several top co-occurrence clusters were reported to appear linked to parvovirus B19, influenza, CMV and Epstein-Barr virus. Because counts were too low, about 18 rarely observed V segments, including chromosome 9 orphons, were excluded from the earlier analysis of some 590 of the donors. A later genetic analysis associated a missense DCLRE1C variant with V-gene and J-gene trimming of TCR beta chains, and an independent cohort replicated the association. Assigning TCR associations to individual alleles was difficult when HLA alleles, especially DR and DQ, strongly co-occurred. The authors suggested that the approach could potentially be generalized to other disease states and immunological phenotypes. A further reported finding was that TCR beta sequences accurately predicted the HLA-A and HLA-B alleles for most subjects in the first cohort. Because some donors lacked HLA typing at each locus, the association tests relied only on the typed subset. The presence/absence analyses assumed that sequencing depth was roughly uniform across donors, and that assumption may not be true. Linkage disequilibrium might explain the correlated functional status among segregating V segments, but an unknown experimental factor could not be ruled out. A later analysis found that most CMV-associated TCR beta chains appeared HLA-restricted, with HLA associations seemingly driven largely by CMV exposure. In an earlier analysis of around 600 of the donors, most TCR beta V segments were observed in productive rearrangements about 87% or about 30% of the time, broadly matching IMGT annotations. In this cohort, only TCR beta chains were sequenced, and detectable features were limited by the absence of alpha or paired-chain data. A later analysis associated 15,000 or so TCR beta sequences with specific HLA alleles at a false discovery rate of 0.05. A later genetic analysis reported fewer N-insertions in productive TCRs among donors in an Asian-associated ancestry cluster than the roughly 650-donor mean. In vitro tests confirmed that a few of the cytomegalovirus-associated TCR beta chains recognize cytomegalovirus antigens. In a later analysis, TCR association rates were found to vary across HLA loci, with the most associated TCRs seen for DRB1 alleles and the fewest for HLA-C alleles. The 87-base-pair reads could not distinguish some IMGT-functional V segments, including TRBV6-2 and TRBV6-3, so those segments were excluded. While some public TCRs were present in many individuals, most TCR sequences turned up only very rarely across donors. In a later analysis, HLA-associated TCR beta chains showed more clonal expansion and lower generation probabilities than non-associated chains that were equally common. A cluster of highly shared sequence variants was judged likely to represent a technical artifact of the sequencing pipeline. The classifier was reported to diagnose cytomegalovirus status with high specificity and sensitivity in both the original cohort and the validation cohort. A total of 164 TCR beta chains were listed by the study as associated with cytomegalovirus.

Library preparation was by the immunoSEQ multiplex PCR assay. A mixture of 60 forward primers for TCR Vbeta segments and 13 reverse primers for TCR Jbeta segments was used in the multiplex PCR. The CDR3 region of rearranged TCR beta genes was amplified from genomic DNA with a multiplex PCR assay. The Illumina HiSeq System was used to sequence the amplified TCR beta libraries as 87-base-pair reads. From the authors' description of their analysis: A later analysis counted some 74 million unique TCR beta chains across the 666 repertoires, and 10 million to 11 million of these chains were shared by at least two donors. A nearest-neighbor algorithm error-corrected the raw reads and collapsed the reads into unique sequences, merging closely related sequences to remove PCR and sequencing errors. Alignment of CDR3 sequences to IMGT reference sequences was used to assign V, D and J gene segments. For a sequence to be retained, a match of at least six nucleotides to both a V gene segment and a J gene segment was required. A rearrangement counted as productive if the CDR3 had no stop codons and remained in frame with V and J, and every other rearrangement counted as non-productive. CDR3 was defined according to IMGT convention as the region running from the second conserved V-encoded cysteine to the conserved J-encoded phenylalanine. Sequences without an unambiguous match to a single V gene segment were excluded from the earlier analysis of about 630 of the donors. An earlier analysis of 587 of the donors called V segments functional above 56.7% productive rearrangements and segregating when the between-donor standard deviation exceeded 5%. A statistical classification framework was built to diagnose cytomegalovirus status from the catalog of TCR beta chain sequences. In a later analysis, V and J genes were assigned by comparing TCR nucleotide sequences against IMGT/GENE-DB human TR gene sequences. The TCRdist pipeline was used in a later analysis to assign CDR3 sequences and most-parsimonious VDJ recombination scenarios. In a later analysis, each TCR beta chain was defined by its CDR3 amino acid sequence together with its V-gene family, and reads without a unique V-gene family were excluded. As a way to deal with suspected cross-contamination and a sequencing artifact, a later analysis dropped under 600 nucleotide sequences that were highly shared and had low generation probability. In a later analysis, a clonal expansion index was calculated for each public chain from normalized within-repertoire ranks of inferred template counts. A later analysis computed generation probabilities with a VDJ recombination model fitted to out-of-frame rearrangements, and checked the results against IGoR. A later analysis scored TCR-TCR, TCR-HLA and TCR-CMV co-occurrence with hypergeometric tests, applying a repertoire-size bias correction to TCR pairs. In a later analysis, false discovery rates were estimated by permuting HLA or CMV assignments 20 times. A later analysis grouped co-occurring TCRs with DBSCAN, adding TCRdist sequence similarity when clustering within HLA-allele-positive subsets. Co-occurrence clustering excluded repertoires with fewer than 30,000 or more than 120,000 public chains, plus five with anomalous nucleotide sharing. The clones in this table, taken by TCRdb from immuneACCESS, are in-frame only. Not every clone is retained; where verified, under half of the shortfall comes from an unresolved V gene, and the cause of the rest is unknown. That table gives V, J and clone size, and the DNA gave D and trimming. The sample table on file contains roughly 80,000 clones. 5.5% of the sample is in the top ten clones.

Worth noting for this clone: No cognate antigen has been identified for it.

The cohort was made up of 500 to 800 healthy bone marrow donors. At the time of sampling, every cohort member was nominally healthy, though immune exposures that went unrecorded were likely present. The donor tested CMV seropositive, placing the donor among the approximately 310 seropositive members of the cohort. A peripheral blood sample was provided by each donor, and peripheral blood mononuclear cells were used for TCR beta sequencing. The Qiagen DNeasy Blood Extraction Kit was used to extract genomic DNA from the blood cell samples. V is clipped by 2 bases and J by 6 bases, and the sequence between their germline boundaries is 13 bases long. CDR3 length: 14 amino acids, cysteine to phenylalanine. Only CDR3 DNA is held: 42 bases, read in frame from base 1. From the germline V gene (reference sequence), CDR1 is GTSNPN and CDR2 is SVGIG.

The source material was PBMCs. This chain is built from TRBV30 and TRBJ1-4; TRBD1 is a possible D gene, resting on 6 matching bases. The TCR comes from a girl aged 10 to 17 in good health and CMV-seropositive. The DNA sequence is as follows: TGTGCCTGGAGTTCCGGGGGGGCGGATGAAAAACTGTTTTTT. The resulting protein is CAWSSGGADEKLFF.